This T cell receptor beta chain was profiled in a study of long-term antiretroviral therapy in people with HIV. This CDR3 spans 16 amino acids. Germline values: CDR1 MNHGY, CDR2 SAAAGT. Trimming cost V 0 bases and J 3 bases, with 14 bases left between them. Version v3.0 of the immunoSEQ assay was performed at survey level. TCRdb keeps only in-frame clones here, not all; method: immunoSEQ multiplex PCR. The sample lists about 21,000 clones, 88% occurring once. About this clone itself: Its antigen remains unidentified.

Study conclusions and caveats: Repertoires with HIV possessed tighter CDR3 length spans than those of controls.

The sample was unsorted PBMCs, taken 2.3 years after starting antiretroviral therapy. The rearrangement links TRBV6-8 to TRBJ1-2; D gene uncertain. The TCR originated in a man aged 55 to 69 with HIV. CDR3 residues: CASSYSRSSSYYGYTF. The CDR3 DNA sequence: TGTGCCAGCAGTTACTCTAGGAGTTCCAGCTACTATGGCTACACCTTC.